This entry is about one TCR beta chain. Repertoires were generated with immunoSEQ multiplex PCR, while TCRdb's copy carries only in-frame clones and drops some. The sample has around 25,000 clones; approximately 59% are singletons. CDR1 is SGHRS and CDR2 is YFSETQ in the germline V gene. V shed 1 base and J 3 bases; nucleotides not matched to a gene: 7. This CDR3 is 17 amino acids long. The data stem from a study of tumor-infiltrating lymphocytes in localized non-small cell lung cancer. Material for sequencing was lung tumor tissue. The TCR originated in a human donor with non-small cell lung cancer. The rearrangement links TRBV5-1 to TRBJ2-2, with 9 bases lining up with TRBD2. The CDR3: CASSLSTSGAYTGELFF. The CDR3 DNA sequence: TGCGCCAGCAGCTTGTCGACTAGCGGAGCCTACACCGGGGAGCTGTTTTTT.